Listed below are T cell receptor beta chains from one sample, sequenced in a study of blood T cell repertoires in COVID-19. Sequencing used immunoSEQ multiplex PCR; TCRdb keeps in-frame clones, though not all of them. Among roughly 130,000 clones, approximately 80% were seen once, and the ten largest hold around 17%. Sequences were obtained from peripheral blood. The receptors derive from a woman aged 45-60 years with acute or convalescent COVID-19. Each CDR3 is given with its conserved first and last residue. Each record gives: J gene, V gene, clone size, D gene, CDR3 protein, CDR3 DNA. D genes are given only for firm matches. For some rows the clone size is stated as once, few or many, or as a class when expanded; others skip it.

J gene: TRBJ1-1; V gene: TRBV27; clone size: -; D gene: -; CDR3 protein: CASSPLRVDRSFTMNTEAFF; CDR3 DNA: TGTGCCAGCAGTCCCCTTCGTGTCGACAGGAGTTTTACGATGAACACTGAAGCTTTCTTT
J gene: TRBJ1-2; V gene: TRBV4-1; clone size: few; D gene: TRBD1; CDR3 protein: CASSQDDPSPPTGGNGYTF; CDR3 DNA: TGCGCCAGCAGCCAAGATGACCCTAGCCCCCCGACAGGGGGCAATGGCTACACCTTC
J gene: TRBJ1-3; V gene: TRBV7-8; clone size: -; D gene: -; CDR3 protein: CASSLAWGGGFSGNTIYF; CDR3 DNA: TGTGCCAGCAGCTTAGCTTGGGGTGGGGGCTTCTCTGGAAACACCATATATTTT
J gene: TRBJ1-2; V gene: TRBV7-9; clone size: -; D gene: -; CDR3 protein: CASSLIGDYGYTF; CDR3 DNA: TGTGCCAGCAGCTTAATAGGGGACTATGGCTACACCTTC
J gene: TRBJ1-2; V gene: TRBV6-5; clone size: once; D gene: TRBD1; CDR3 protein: CASTPTIGTGKGYTF; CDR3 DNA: TGTGCCAGCACCCCGACGATTGGGACAGGCAAGGGCTACACCTTC
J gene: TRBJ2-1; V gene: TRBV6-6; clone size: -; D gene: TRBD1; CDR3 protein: CASKDLDRAYNEQFF; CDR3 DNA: TGTGCCAGCAAAGACCTGGACAGGGCGTACAATGAGCAGTTCTTC
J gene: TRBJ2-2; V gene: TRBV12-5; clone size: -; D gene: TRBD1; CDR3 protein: CASGDRVFTGELFF; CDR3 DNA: TGTGCTAGTGGCGACAGGGTTTTCACCGGGGAGCTGTTTTTT
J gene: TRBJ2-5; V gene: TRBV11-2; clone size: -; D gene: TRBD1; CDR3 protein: CASSLGQGIEETQYF; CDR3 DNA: TGTGCCAGCAGTTTAGGACAGGGGATCGAGGAGACCCAGTACTTC
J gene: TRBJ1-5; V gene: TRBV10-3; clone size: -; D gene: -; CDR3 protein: CAISESYGNQPQHF; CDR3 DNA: TGTGCCATCAGTGAGTCGTATGGCAATCAGCCCCAGCATTTT
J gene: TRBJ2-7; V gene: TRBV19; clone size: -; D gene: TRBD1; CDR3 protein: CASSTTKDRFYEQYF; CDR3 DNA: TGTGCCAGTAGTACTACAAAGGACAGGTTCTACGAGCAGTACTTC
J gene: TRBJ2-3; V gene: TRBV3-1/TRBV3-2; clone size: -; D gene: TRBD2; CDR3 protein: CASSHGLAGGFYF; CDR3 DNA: TGTGCCAGCAGCCATGGACTAGCGGGGGGGTTCTATTTT
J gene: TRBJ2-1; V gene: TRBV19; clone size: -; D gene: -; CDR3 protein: CASSLPGGEQFF; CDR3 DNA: TGTGCCAGTAGTCTCCCCGGCGGTGAGCAGTTCTTC
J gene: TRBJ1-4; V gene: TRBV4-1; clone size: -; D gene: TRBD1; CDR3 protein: CASSLEGTGGKEKLFF; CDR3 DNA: TGCGCCAGCAGCCTAGAGGGGACAGGGGGCAAGGAAAAACTGTTTTTT
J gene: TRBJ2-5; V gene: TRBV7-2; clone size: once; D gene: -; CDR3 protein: CASSYRSKNKRQETQYF; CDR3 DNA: TGTGCCAGCAGCTACAGAAGCAAGAATAAACGACAGGAGACCCAGTACTTC
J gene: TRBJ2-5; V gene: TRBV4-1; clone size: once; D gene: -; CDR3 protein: CASSQELFEVVETQYF; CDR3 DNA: TGCGCCAGCAGCCAAGAACTGTTTGAGGTTGTGGAGACCCAGTACTTC
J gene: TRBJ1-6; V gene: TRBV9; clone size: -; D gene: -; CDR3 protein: CASSAGDPTRSPLHF; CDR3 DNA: TGTGCCAGCAGCGCTGGGGATCCGACTAGATCACCCCTCCACTTT
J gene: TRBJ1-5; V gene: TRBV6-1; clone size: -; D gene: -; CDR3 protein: CASSERSSDQPQHF; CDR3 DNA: TGTGCCAGCAGTGAAAGGAGCAGCGATCAGCCCCAGCATTTT
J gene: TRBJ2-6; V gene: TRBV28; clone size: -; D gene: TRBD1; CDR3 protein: CASKATGGSGANVLTF; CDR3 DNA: TGTGCCAGCAAAGCGACAGGGGGCAGTGGGGCCAACGTCCTGACTTTC
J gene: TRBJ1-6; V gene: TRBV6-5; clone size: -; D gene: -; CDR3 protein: CASSNIRSPLHF; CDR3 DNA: TGTGCCAGCAGTAATATTCGTTCACCCCTCCACTTT
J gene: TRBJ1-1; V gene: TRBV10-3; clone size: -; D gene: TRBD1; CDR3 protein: CATFDRGESREAFF; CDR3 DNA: TGTGCCACCTTCGACAGGGGGGAATCCCGAGAAGCTTTCTTT
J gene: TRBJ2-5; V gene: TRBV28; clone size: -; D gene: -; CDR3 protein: CASSLTKETQYF; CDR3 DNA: TGTGCCAGCAGTTTAACTAAAGAGACCCAGTACTTC
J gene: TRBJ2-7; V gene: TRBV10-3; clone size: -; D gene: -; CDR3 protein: CAISGEGGDEQYF; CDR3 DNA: TGTGCCATCAGTGGAGAAGGGGGTGACGAGCAGTACTTC
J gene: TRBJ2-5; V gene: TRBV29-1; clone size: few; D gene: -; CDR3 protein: CSVEHSQETQYF; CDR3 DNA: TGCAGCGTTGAACACAGCCAAGAGACCCAGTACTTC
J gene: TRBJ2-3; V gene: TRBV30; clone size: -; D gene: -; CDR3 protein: CAWSRGTDTQYF; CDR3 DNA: TGTGCCTGGAGTCGGGGGACAGATACGCAGTATTTT
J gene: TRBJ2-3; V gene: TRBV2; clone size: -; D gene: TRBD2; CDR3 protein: CASRRTSGADTQYF; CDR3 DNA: TGTGCCAGCAGGCGGACTAGCGGCGCAGATACGCAGTATTTT
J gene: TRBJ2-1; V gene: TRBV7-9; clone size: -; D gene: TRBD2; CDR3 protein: CASSMTSGGYNEQFF; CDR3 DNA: TGTGCCAGCAGCATGACTAGCGGGGGATACAATGAGCAGTTCTTC
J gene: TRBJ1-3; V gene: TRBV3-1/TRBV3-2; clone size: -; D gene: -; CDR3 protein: CASSQSPGSGSGNTIYF; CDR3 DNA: TGTGCCAGCAGCCAATCGCCAGGGTCGGGCTCTGGAAACACCATATATTTT
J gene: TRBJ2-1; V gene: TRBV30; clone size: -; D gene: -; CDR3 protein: CAWGSGRVSSYNEQFF; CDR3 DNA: TGTGCCTGGGGGAGCGGACGAGTTAGCTCCTACAATGAGCAGTTCTTC
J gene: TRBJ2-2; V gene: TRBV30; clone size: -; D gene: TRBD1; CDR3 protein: CAWSVIRGRSYGELFF; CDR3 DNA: TGTGCCTGGAGTGTGATCAGGGGGCGCTCTTACGGGGAGCTGTTTTTT
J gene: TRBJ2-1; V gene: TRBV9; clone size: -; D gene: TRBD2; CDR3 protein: CASSVVASGGADEQFF; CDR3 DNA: TGTGCCAGCAGCGTAGTGGCTAGCGGGGGGGCAGATGAGCAGTTCTTC
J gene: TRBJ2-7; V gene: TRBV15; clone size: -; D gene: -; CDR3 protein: CATSRDPGLHEQYF; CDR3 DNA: TGTGCCACCAGCAGAGATCCGGGTTTACACGAGCAGTACTTC
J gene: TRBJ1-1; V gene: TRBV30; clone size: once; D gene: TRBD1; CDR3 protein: CAWKTGGGNTEAFF; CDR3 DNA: TGTGCCTGGAAGACAGGGGGCGGTAACACTGAAGCTTTCTTT
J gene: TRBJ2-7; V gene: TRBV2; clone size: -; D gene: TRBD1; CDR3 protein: CASRIGTGVYEQYF; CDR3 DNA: TGTGCCAGCAGAATAGGGACAGGGGTGTACGAGCAGTACTTC
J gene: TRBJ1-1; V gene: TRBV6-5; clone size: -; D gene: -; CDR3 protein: CASSYLGMNTEAFF; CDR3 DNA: TGTGCCAGCAGTTATCTGGGCATGAACACTGAAGCTTTCTTT
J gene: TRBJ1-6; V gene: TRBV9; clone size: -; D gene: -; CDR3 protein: CASSPHPAAPLHF; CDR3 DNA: TGTGCCAGCAGCCCACACCCAGCGGCACCCCTCCACTTT
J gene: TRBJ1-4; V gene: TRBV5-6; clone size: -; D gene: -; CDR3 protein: CASSPVGAIEKLFF; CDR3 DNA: TGTGCCAGCAGCCCCGTGGGGGCTATTGAAAAACTGTTTTTT
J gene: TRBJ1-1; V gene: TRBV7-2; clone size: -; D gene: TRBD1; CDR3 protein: CASSLVEGAPTEAFF; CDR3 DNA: TGTGCCAGCAGCTTGGTCGAGGGGGCTCCCACTGAAGCTTTCTTT
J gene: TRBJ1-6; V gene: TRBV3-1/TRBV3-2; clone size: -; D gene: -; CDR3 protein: CASSQKANSPLHF; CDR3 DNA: TGTGCCAGCAGCCAAAAAGCCAATTCACCCCTCCACTTT
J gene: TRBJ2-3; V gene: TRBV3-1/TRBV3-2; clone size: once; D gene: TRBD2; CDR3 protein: CASSRTGGTFADTQYF; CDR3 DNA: TGTGCCAGCAGCCGAACGGGGGGGACATTCGCAGATACGCAGTATTTT
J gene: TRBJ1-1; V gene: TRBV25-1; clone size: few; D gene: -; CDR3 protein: CASSVQGNSAEAFF; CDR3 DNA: TGTGCCAGCAGTGTCCAAGGGAATAGCGCTGAAGCTTTCTTT
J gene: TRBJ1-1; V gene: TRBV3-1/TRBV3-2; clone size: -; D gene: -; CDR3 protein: CASSQEIKNTEAFF; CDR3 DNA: TGTGCCAGCAGCCAAGAAATCAAGAACACTGAAGCTTTCTTT
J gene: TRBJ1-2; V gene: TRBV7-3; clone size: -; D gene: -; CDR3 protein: CASSRIRTPRDYGYTF; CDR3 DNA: TGTGCCAGCAGCCGAATCCGGACCCCCAGGGACTATGGCTACACCTTC
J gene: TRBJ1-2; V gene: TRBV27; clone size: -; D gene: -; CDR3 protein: CASSPDGGIYGYTF; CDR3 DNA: TGTGCCAGCAGTCCCGACGGCGGGATCTATGGCTACACCTTC
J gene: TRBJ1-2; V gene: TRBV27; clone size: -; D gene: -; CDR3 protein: CASSLAHSTGSGYTF; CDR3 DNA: TGTGCCAGCAGTTTAGCCCATTCGACAGGATCCGGCTACACCTTC
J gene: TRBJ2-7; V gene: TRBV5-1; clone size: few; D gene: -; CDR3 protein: CASRMEAYEQYF; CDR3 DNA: TGCGCCAGCAGGATGGAGGCCTACGAGCAGTACTTC
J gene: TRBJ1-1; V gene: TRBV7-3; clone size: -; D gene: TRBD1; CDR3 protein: CASSLRDRGSNTEAFF; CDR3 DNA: TGTGCCAGCAGCCTACGGGACAGGGGGTCGAACACTGAAGCTTTCTTT
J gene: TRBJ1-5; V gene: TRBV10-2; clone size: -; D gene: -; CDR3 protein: CASSDGGDAQHF; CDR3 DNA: TGCGCCAGCAGTGATGGAGGGGATGCCCAGCATTTT
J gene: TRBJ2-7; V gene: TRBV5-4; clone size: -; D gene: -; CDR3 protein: CASSFFSREQYF; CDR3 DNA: TGTGCCAGCAGCTTTTTCTCGAGGGAGCAGTACTTC
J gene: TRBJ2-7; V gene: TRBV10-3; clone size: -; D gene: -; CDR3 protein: CAISESTRGSYEQYF; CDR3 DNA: TGTGCCATCAGTGAGTCGACCAGGGGATCCTACGAGCAGTACTTC
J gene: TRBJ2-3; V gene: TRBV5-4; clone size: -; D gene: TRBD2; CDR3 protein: CASSAYYLAGSTDTQYF; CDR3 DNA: TGTGCCAGCAGCGCATACTATCTAGCGGGGAGCACAGATACGCAGTATTTT